This entry concerns a single T cell receptor beta chain. Its antigen is undetermined. The sample comes from a study of blood T cells in healthy people across ages. Whole-study results and caveats: Naive T cell percentage and TCR beta diversity correlated strongly.

Through a sample-barcoded 5' primer and a J-beta primer mix, a second PCR was run for about 6 to 12 cycles. Template switching added a 12-random-nucleotide identifier to every cDNA molecule. In TCRdb, the 5' RACE reads were re-called with MiXCR into one record per CDR3 protein. In the table there are hundreds of thousands of distinct CDR3 sequences, around 41% of which are singletons. Germline V lookup: CDR1 SNHLY, CDR2 FYNNEI. V was trimmed by 3 bases and J by 1 base, leaving 14 bases between them. This CDR3 region has 16 residues. This sequence joins TRBV2 and TRBJ2-3; D ambiguous. This clonotype originated in a man older than 75 in good health. Sequencing was carried out using blood. The CDR3 DNA sequence: TGTGCCAGCAGTGAGAGGCGGACCCAGGGCACAGATACGCAGTATTTT. This encodes CASSERRTQGTDTQYF.